This T cell receptor (beta chain) stems from a study of shared clonotypes between healthy human individuals. CD8 cells regarded as naive lacked CD45RO, were positively chosen for CCR7, and omitted terminally differentiated effector memory CD45RA+ cells. The genomic DNA of each subset was split evenly across several immunoSEQ plates. Profiled with immunoSEQ multiplex PCR; TCRdb holds only in-frame clones, not every one. The table has around 600,000 clones, approximately 96% seen once. The sequence was collected from a woman aged 25-40 years in good health. The specimen was naive CD8+ T cells sorted from blood.

The CDR3 coding sequence is TGCAGCGCATTGTCAGGGGAGCTGTTTTTT. The encoded protein is CSALSGELFF. V usage is TRBV29-1 and J usage is TRBJ1-4; D unresolved. The J call may be in error: the DNA end matches TRBJ2-2 better. Germline values: CDR1 SQVTM, CDR2 ANQGSEA. CDR3 length: 10 residues.